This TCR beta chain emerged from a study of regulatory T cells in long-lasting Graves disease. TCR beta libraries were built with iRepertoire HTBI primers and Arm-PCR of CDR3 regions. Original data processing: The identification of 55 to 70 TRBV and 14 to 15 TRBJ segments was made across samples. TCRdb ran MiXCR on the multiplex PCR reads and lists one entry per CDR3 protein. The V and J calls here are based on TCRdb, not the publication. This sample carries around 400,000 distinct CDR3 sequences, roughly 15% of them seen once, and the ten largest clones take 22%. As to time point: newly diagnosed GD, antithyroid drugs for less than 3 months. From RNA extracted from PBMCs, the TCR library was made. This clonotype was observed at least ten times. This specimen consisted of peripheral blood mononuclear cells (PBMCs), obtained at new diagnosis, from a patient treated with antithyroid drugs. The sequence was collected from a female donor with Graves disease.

Here the CDR3 reads CASSENRFLGELFF. Here the CDR3 DNA reads TGTGCCAGCAGTGAAAACCGATTCCTCGGGGAGCTGTTTTTT. The chain links TRBV2 to TRBJ2-2; D gene unclear. This CDR3 has 14 residues. Looked up from germline, CDR1 is SNHLY and CDR2 is FYNNEI. V gave up 2 bases and J gave up 7 bases, with 11 bases separating them.